Listed below are T cell receptor beta chains from one sample, sequenced in a study of T cell responses to AZD1222 COVID-19 vaccine. Only in-frame clones appear in the TCRdb table, and some are missing; sequencing was by immunoSEQ multiplex PCR. The sample holds over 85,000 clones, about 90% seen once. This specimen consisted of peripheral blood, obtained on day 0 of AZD1222 vaccination. The receptors derive from an adult in good health. CDR3s include the opening cysteine and the closing phenylalanine or tryptophan. The D gene is left open where the match is weak. Clone sizes are given selectively: once, few, many, or a class where the clone is expanded.

clone size	V gene	J gene	D gene	CDR3 DNA	CDR3 protein
.	TRBV9	TRBJ2-2	.	TGTGCCAGCAGCGTAGTAGGCGGTGCCACCGGGGAGCTGTTTTTT	CASSVVGGATGELFF
.	TRBV19	TRBJ2-5	TRBD1	TGTGCCAGTAGTATGACAGGGGGCGCCGAGACCCAGTACTTC	CASSMTGGAETQYF
.	TRBV4-3	TRBJ1-1	.	TGCGCCAGCAGCCAAGGGGCCGTTGTAGGGGGAAACACTGAAGCTTTCTTT	CASSQGAVVGGNTEAFF
.	TRBV19	TRBJ1-1	.	TGTGCCAGTAGTCCGCGGATAAACACTGAAGCTTTCTTT	CASSPRINTEAFF
.	TRBV29-1	TRBJ2-1	TRBD2	TGCAGCGTTGGATCTAGCGGGGGGAGCAATGAGCAGTTCTTC	CSVGSSGGSNEQFF
.	TRBV5-4	TRBJ1-1	.	TGTGCCAGCAGCATACAACCCAACACTGAAGCTTTCTTT	CASSIQPNTEAFF
.	TRBV24-1	TRBJ1-5	.	TGTGCCACCAGTGATTTTGGGGTCCAGCCCCAGCATTTT	CATSDFGVQPQHF
.	TRBV29-1	TRBJ2-7	TRBD1	TGCAGCGCATCGGGACAGGGGGTATTCGAGCAGTACTTC	CSASGQGVFEQYF
.	TRBV11-2	TRBJ2-7	TRBD1	TGTGCCAGCAGCATGGGACAGGGCGGCTACGAGCAGTACTTC	CASSMGQGGYEQYF
.	TRBV27	TRBJ2-7	TRBD2	TGTGCCAGCGGCCCCGGGGGGGGCTACGAGCAGTACTTC	CASGPGGGYEQYF
once	TRBV5-1	TRBJ1-4	.	TGCGCCAGCAGCTTGGCAACGGGGGCGGATGAAAAACTGTTTTTT	CASSLATGADEKLFF
.	TRBV9	TRBJ2-3	.	TGTGCCAGCAGTCCCGTGGCAGATACGCAGTATTTT	CASSPVADTQYF
.	TRBV5-5	TRBJ1-5	.	TGTGCCAGCAGCCAGGACCAAGGCAATCAGCCCCAGCATTTT	CASSQDQGNQPQHF
.	TRBV6-5	TRBJ1-6	.	TGTGCCAGCAGTTACTCGATAGACAGCTATAATTCACCCCTCCACTTT	CASSYSIDSYNSPLHF
.	TRBV18	TRBJ1-4	TRBD1	TGTGCCAGCTCACCACCCGGACAGGGGGGTGAAAAACTGTTTTTT	CASSPPGQGGEKLFF
.	TRBV7-2	TRBJ2-3	.	TGTGCCAGCAGCCCCGACTACACGAGCACAGATACGCAGTATTTT	CASSPDYTSTDTQYF
.	TRBV6-2/TRBV6-3	TRBJ2-5	.	TGTGCCAGCAGTTGGGGGGGGCTAGAAGAGACCCAGTACTTC	CASSWGGLEETQYF
.	TRBV6-5	TRBJ1-3	.	TGTGCCAGCAGTTACAGGGCAGGGCCTGGAAACACCATATATTTT	CASSYRAGPGNTIYF
.	TRBV29-1	TRBJ2-3	TRBD1	TGCAGCGTAGGTAGGGGGCAGCGAGATACGCAGTATTTT	CSVGRGQRDTQYF
.	TRBV10-3	TRBJ1-3	TRBD1	TGTGCCATCAGGGCCCAAATCAAACAGGGGTCCTCTGGAAACACCATATATTTT	CAIRAQIKQGSSGNTIYF
.	TRBV7-9	TRBJ1-2	TRBD1	TGTGCCAGCAGCACCGGGACAGTCTATGGCTACACCTTC	CASSTGTVYGYTF
few	TRBV19	TRBJ1-2	.	TGTGCCAGTGCTACCGACGCTAACTATGGCTACACCTTC	CASATDANYGYTF
.	TRBV10-3	TRBJ2-7	.	TGTGCCACCAAATCCCCTAATGGGGCAGAGGTCTACGAGCAGTACTTC	CATKSPNGAEVYEQYF
.	TRBV2	TRBJ2-3	.	TGTGCCAGCAGTCAGGCCATAGGGACACCAGATACGCAGTATTTT	CASSQAIGTPDTQYF
.	TRBV5-3	TRBJ1-2	TRBD1	TGTGCCAGAAGCTCCGGGACAGGGTGGAACTATGGCTACACCTTC	CARSSGTGWNYGYTF
.	TRBV3-1/TRBV3-2	TRBJ1-4	.	TGTGCCAGCAGCAACCGGGACGGAACCAATTGGGGTGAAAAACTGTTTTTT	CASSNRDGTNWGEKLFF
once	TRBV18	TRBJ1-1	.	TGTGCCAGCTCACCAGTGGGAGAGGGCTTTGAAGCTTTCTTT	CASSPVGEGFEAFF
few	TRBV18	TRBJ2-5	.	TGTGCCAGCTCACGGATGGGGTTGGTGGAAGAGACCCAGTACTTC	CASSRMGLVEETQYF
.	TRBV2	TRBJ1-4	TRBD1	TGTGCCAGCAGTCCGGCGCAGGGGGCTTACAATGAAAAACTGTTTTTT	CASSPAQGAYNEKLFF
.	TRBV7-9	TRBJ1-1	.	TGTGCCCCCAGCGGGCAGCCGAACACTGAAGCTTTCTTT	CAPSGQPNTEAFF
once	TRBV18	TRBJ2-6	.	TGTGCCAGCTCACCAGTACAGGCGTCCTCTGGGGCCAACGTCCTGACTTTC	CASSPVQASSGANVLTF
.	TRBV27	TRBJ2-5	.	TGTGCCAGCAGTTTACGTGGAGAGACCCAGTACTTC	CASSLRGETQYF
.	TRBV5-1	TRBJ2-2	.	TGCGCCAGCAGTGGGTCCACCGGGGAGCTGTTTTTT	CASSGSTGELFF
few	TRBV6-5	TRBJ1-5	.	TGTGCCAGCAGGCGAACAGGGCTGGGGGATCAGCCCCAGCATTTT	CASRRTGLGDQPQHF
.	TRBV7-3	TRBJ2-4	.	TGTGCCAGCAGCCCGACTCAGGGAAACATTCAGTACTTC	CASSPTQGNIQYF
.	TRBV4-3	TRBJ2-7	TRBD1	TGCGCCAGCAGCGACCGGCAGGGGGAATACGAGCAGTACTTC	CASSDRQGEYEQYF
medium-sized	TRBV6-5	TRBJ2-1	.	TGTGCCAGCAGTTACCTCGGGGGCCATGAGCAGTTCTTC	CASSYLGGHEQFF
.	TRBV7-3	TRBJ2-3	.	TGTGCCAGCAGCCAGGGACATCGACACACAGATACGCAGTATTTT	CASSQGHRHTDTQYF
.	TRBV2	TRBJ2-2	TRBD2	TGTGCCAGCAGTCTTGCTAGCGGACACACCGGGGAGCTGTTTTTT	CASSLASGHTGELFF
.	TRBV11-2	TRBJ2-2	TRBD2	TGTGCCAGCAGCTTAGTTCGAGCGGGGGGGCCTAGGACCGGGGAGCTGTTTTTT	CASSLVRAGGPRTGELFF
.	TRBV19	TRBJ1-1	.	TGTGCCAGTAGAAACGTGAACACTGAAGCTTTCTTT	CASRNVNTEAFF
few	TRBV2	TRBJ2-7	.	TGTGCCAGAGACAACTCCGCCAGGGGGGTTGTGGGGGAGCAGTACTTC	CARDNSARGVVGEQYF
once	TRBV18	TRBJ2-7	TRBD2	TGTGCCAGCTCACGGGGAGGGCAGCGGAATGAGCAGTACTTC	CASSRGGQRNEQYF
.	TRBV27	TRBJ2-7	TRBD1	TGTGCCAGCAGAAATCGGGACAGGGGGCTGTACGAGCAGTACTTC	CASRNRDRGLYEQYF